Listed below are T cell receptor beta chains from one sample, sequenced in a study of T cell responses to AZD1222 COVID-19 vaccine. The protocol was immunoSEQ multiplex PCR, while the TCRdb copy is restricted to in-frame clones and leaves out a portion. The sample consists of just over 150,000 clones, around nine tenths of them appearing once. The input for sequencing was peripheral blood, taken after recovery from COVID-19. The receptors shown here come from an adult who had recovered from COVID-19. The CDR3 runs from the conserved cysteine through the conserved F or W. Each record gives: D gene, clone size, V gene, J gene, CDR3 length, CDR3 protein, CDR3 DNA. D genes are given only for firm matches. Clone size is shown for a subset of rows, as once, few, many or a class of expanded clone.

d_gene: TRBD2; abundance: .; v_gene: TRBV27; j_gene: TRBJ2-7; len: 15; CDR3aa: CASSKLAGDPYEQYF; CDR3nt: TGTGCCAGCAGTAAACTAGCGGGGGACCCCTACGAGCAGTACTTC
d_gene: TRBD2; abundance: once; v_gene: TRBV4-3; j_gene: TRBJ2-5; len: 16; CDR3aa: CASSQGTSGLRETQYF; CDR3nt: TGCGCCAGCAGCCAGGGGACTAGCGGCCTCCGGGAGACCCAGTACTTC
d_gene: TRBD2; abundance: .; v_gene: TRBV9; j_gene: TRBJ2-1; len: 16; CDR3aa: CASSAGTSGTYNEQFF; CDR3nt: TGTGCCAGCAGCGCGGGGACTAGCGGGACTTACAATGAGCAGTTCTTC
d_gene: .; abundance: few; v_gene: TRBV28; j_gene: TRBJ1-4; len: 14; CDR3aa: CASSVGVTNEKLFF; CDR3nt: TGTGCCAGCAGTGTTGGGGTAACTAATGAAAAACTGTTTTTT
d_gene: .; abundance: .; v_gene: TRBV6-2/TRBV6-3; j_gene: TRBJ2-5; len: 14; CDR3aa: CASSYSGVGETQYF; CDR3nt: TGTGCCAGCAGTTACTCCGGGGTCGGAGAGACCCAGTACTTC
d_gene: TRBD2; abundance: .; v_gene: TRBV12-5; j_gene: TRBJ2-1; len: 15; CDR3aa: CASGSPGLAGLTQFF; CDR3nt: TGTGCTAGTGGCTCTCCGGGACTAGCGGGATTGACGCAGTTCTTC
d_gene: .; abundance: .; v_gene: TRBV11-3; j_gene: TRBJ2-3; len: 13; CDR3aa: CASSSRTGNTQYF; CDR3nt: TGTGCCAGCAGCTCCCGGACTGGAAATACGCAGTATTTT
d_gene: TRBD2; abundance: .; v_gene: TRBV7-7; j_gene: TRBJ2-5; len: 12; CDR3aa: CASSASGGTQYF; CDR3nt: TGTGCCAGCAGCGCCAGCGGGGGGACCCAGTACTTC
d_gene: TRBD1; abundance: once; v_gene: TRBV2; j_gene: TRBJ1-6; len: 14; CDR3aa: CASRGQGHNSPFHF; CDR3nt: TGTGCCAGCCGGGGACAGGGGCATAATTCACCCTTCCACTTT
d_gene: .; abundance: .; v_gene: TRBV12-3/TRBV12-4; j_gene: TRBJ1-2; len: 13; CDR3aa: CASSLNNNYGYTF; CDR3nt: TGTGCCAGCAGTTTGAACAATAACTATGGCTACACCTTC
d_gene: .; abundance: .; v_gene: TRBV14; j_gene: TRBJ2-3; len: 18; CDR3aa: CASSKSVASRSWTDTQYF; CDR3nt: TGTGCCAGCAGCAAGTCAGTGGCGAGTAGGTCTTGGACAGATACGCAGTATTTT
d_gene: .; abundance: .; v_gene: TRBV19; j_gene: TRBJ2-1; len: 14; CDR3aa: CASTPDIPYNEQFF; CDR3nt: TGTGCCAGTACCCCGGACATACCCTACAATGAGCAGTTCTTC
d_gene: .; abundance: .; v_gene: TRBV19; j_gene: TRBJ1-3; len: 15; CDR3aa: CASTFDMARGNTIYF; CDR3nt: TGTGCCAGTACATTTGACATGGCGCGCGGAAACACCATATATTTT
d_gene: .; abundance: once; v_gene: TRBV7-8; j_gene: TRBJ2-7; len: 15; CDR3aa: CASSPTGWGAYEQYF; CDR3nt: TGTGCCAGCAGCCCGACAGGGTGGGGGGCCTACGAGCAGTACTTC
d_gene: .; abundance: .; v_gene: TRBV2; j_gene: TRBJ2-7; len: 12; CDR3aa: CASSEERDEQYF; CDR3nt: TGTGCCAGCAGTGAGGAAAGGGACGAGCAGTACTTC
d_gene: .; abundance: .; v_gene: TRBV12-5; j_gene: TRBJ2-7; len: 13; CDR3aa: CASGPNGAYEQYF; CDR3nt: TGTGCTAGTGGCCCAAATGGTGCCTACGAGCAGTACTTC
d_gene: TRBD2; abundance: .; v_gene: TRBV6-5; j_gene: TRBJ2-5; len: 15; CDR3aa: CASSPYGTSGETQYF; CDR3nt: TGTGCCAGCAGTCCTTACGGGACTAGTGGGGAGACCCAGTACTTC
d_gene: .; abundance: .; v_gene: TRBV9; j_gene: TRBJ1-2; len: 13; CDR3aa: CASSSGEGYGYTF; CDR3nt: TGTGCCAGCAGTTCTGGGGAGGGTTATGGCTACACCTTC
d_gene: .; abundance: .; v_gene: TRBV5-4; j_gene: TRBJ2-2; len: 16; CDR3aa: CASSFGTRWNTGELFF; CDR3nt: TGTGCCAGCAGCTTCGGGACCCGGTGGAACACCGGGGAGCTGTTTTTT
d_gene: .; abundance: .; v_gene: TRBV4-2; j_gene: TRBJ1-6; len: 17; CDR3aa: CASSQEGSGGYRSPLHF; CDR3nt: TGTGCCAGCAGCCAAGAAGGGTCGGGAGGGTATAGGTCACCCCTCCACTTT
d_gene: .; abundance: .; v_gene: TRBV7-2; j_gene: TRBJ1-1; len: 14; CDR3aa: CASSRIPGNTEAFF; CDR3nt: TGTGCCAGCAGCAGGATCCCCGGTAACACTGAAGCTTTCTTT
d_gene: .; abundance: .; v_gene: TRBV19; j_gene: TRBJ1-3; len: 15; CDR3aa: CASSIGIFSGNTIYF; CDR3nt: TGTGCCAGTAGTATAGGGATCTTCTCTGGAAACACCATATATTTT
d_gene: .; abundance: once; v_gene: TRBV7-9; j_gene: TRBJ1-5; len: 17; CDR3aa: CASSLASGTPGNQPQHF; CDR3nt: TGTGCCAGCAGCTTAGCGTCCGGGACGCCCGGAAATCAGCCCCAGCATTTT
d_gene: TRBD1; abundance: .; v_gene: TRBV27; j_gene: TRBJ1-2; len: 13; CDR3aa: CASSTGTGKGYTF; CDR3nt: TGTGCCAGCAGTACCGGGACAGGGAAAGGCTACACCTTC
d_gene: TRBD1; abundance: .; v_gene: TRBV6-5; j_gene: TRBJ1-1; len: 15; CDR3aa: CASSYGTGGITEAFF; CDR3nt: TGTGCCAGCAGTTACGGGACAGGGGGCATCACTGAAGCTTTCTTT
d_gene: TRBD1; abundance: .; v_gene: TRBV7-3; j_gene: TRBJ2-1; len: 13; CDR3aa: CASSTPGGDEQFF; CDR3nt: TGTGCCAGCAGCACGCCAGGGGGAGATGAGCAGTTCTTC
d_gene: TRBD2; abundance: .; v_gene: TRBV10-1; j_gene: TRBJ2-2; len: 16; CDR3aa: CASSFGLAGSLGELFF; CDR3nt: TGCGCCAGCAGTTTTGGACTAGCGGGATCCCTCGGGGAGCTGTTTTTT
d_gene: .; abundance: .; v_gene: TRBV29-1; j_gene: TRBJ1-1; len: 12; CDR3aa: CSVRRGSTEAFF; CDR3nt: TGCAGCGTCAGGAGAGGAAGCACTGAAGCTTTCTTT
d_gene: TRBD1; abundance: .; v_gene: TRBV5-1; j_gene: TRBJ2-7; len: 14; CDR3aa: CASSQGTGGYEQYF; CDR3nt: TGCGCCAGCAGCCAAGGGACAGGGGGCTACGAGCAGTACTTC
d_gene: .; abundance: .; v_gene: TRBV27; j_gene: TRBJ2-5; len: 14; CDR3aa: CASSSFGRQETQYF; CDR3nt: TGTGCCAGCAGTTCCTTCGGCCGTCAAGAGACCCAGTACTTC